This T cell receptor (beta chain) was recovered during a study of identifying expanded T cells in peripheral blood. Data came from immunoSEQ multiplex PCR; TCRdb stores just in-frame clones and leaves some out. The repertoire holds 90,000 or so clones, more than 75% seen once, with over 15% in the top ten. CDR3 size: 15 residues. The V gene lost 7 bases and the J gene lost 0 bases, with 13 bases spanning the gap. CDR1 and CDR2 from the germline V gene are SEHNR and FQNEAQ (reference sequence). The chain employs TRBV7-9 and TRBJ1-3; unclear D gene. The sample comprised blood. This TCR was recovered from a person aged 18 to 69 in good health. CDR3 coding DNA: TGTGCCAGCACCTCGGTTCGGAGCTCTGGAAACACCATATATTTT. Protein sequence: CASTSVRSSGNTIYF.